The 30 T cell receptor beta chains reported below all come from one sample, sequenced in a study of shared clonotypes between healthy human individuals (dated by TCRdb to about 2020). Library generation was performed with the immunoSEQ multiplex PCR assay. Sourced from immuneACCESS, this table was stored by TCRdb with only in-frame sequences that have V and J called. A share of the clones is absent; for the studies checked, an unresolved V gene accounts for under half, and the remainder has no known explanation. The sample contains about 2.1 million clones, just over 90% of them found a single time. The ten largest clonotypes hold 1.5% to 2% of the sample. For the CD8 naive samples, CD45RO-negative cells were positively selected for CCR7, yielding a CD45RA+CCR7+ population from which TemRA cells were excluded. What was sequenced was naive CD8+ T cells from PBMCs. In the paper's terms, the cell subset or site label means: CD45RA+CCR7+. The receptor source for this set is a man younger than 35 in good health. Some clones in this sample may be carry-over from other donors' samples.

The chain recombines TRBV9 with TRBJ1-1; 7 nucleotides agree with TRBD1. The germline CDR1 and CDR2 sequences are SGDLS and YYNGEE. The CDR3 length is 18 residues. Germline trimming cut 0 bases from V and 0 bases from J; bases unmatched to any gene: 11. The CDR3 DNA sequence: TGTGCCAGCAGCGTAGGCATGCTGCAGGGGGTGGTGAACACTGAAGCTTTCTTT. This sequence encodes CASSVGMLQGVVNTEAFF.

CDR3 DNA sequence: TGTGCCAGCAGTTACCCCGAAGACGGTAGCAATCAGCCCCAGCATTTT. Translated: CASSYPEDGSNQPQHF. J is TRBJ1-5 and V is TRBV6-6; D remains unclear. Germline CDR1 is MNHNY and CDR2 is SVGAGI (reference sequence). CDR3 length equals 16 residues. Trimming removed 2 bases from V and 0 bases from J, with 11 bases in between.

The rearrangement links TRBV7-9 to TRBJ2-7; TRBD1 might be the D (5 bases). CDR3 length: 14 amino acids. The germline gives CDR1 SEHNR, CDR2 FQNEAQ (reference sequence). Between the trimmed V and J ends, which lost 5 bases and 2 bases, there was a span of 13 bases. The CDR3 here is CASSRAGKTYEQYF. The CDR3 DNA reads as TGTGCCAGCAGCCGGGCAGGGAAAACCTACGAGCAGTACTTC.

This clone turned up a few times. The J gene is TRBJ1-2, the V gene TRBV2; D remains ambiguous. Germline loops: CDR1 SNHLY, CDR2 FYNNEI. V gave up 6 bases and J gave up 2 bases, with 10 bases separating them. The CDR3 is made up of 13 amino acids. The CDR3 is CASRPVVNYGYTF. The CDR3 coding sequence is TGTGCCAGCAGACCCGTGGTGAACTATGGCTACACCTTC.

The chain's CDR3 is CATIRATQETQYF. The CDR3 DNA is TGTGCCACTATTAGGGCAACCCAAGAGACCCAGTACTTC. The chain recombines TRBV6-6 with TRBJ2-5; D not certain. This CDR3 contains 13 residues. Germline-derived CDR1 and CDR2 are MNHNY and SVGAGI (reference sequence). Between the trimmed V and J ends, which lost 10 bases and 1 base, there was a span of 13 bases.

The V call is TRBV7-8, the J call TRBJ1-5; unclear D gene. There are 16 residues in the CDR3. Trimming removed 6 bases from V and 0 bases from J, with 15 bases in between. CDR1 and CDR2 (germline): SGHVS, FQNEAQ. CDR3 residues: CASSRHDVYSNQPQHF. The CDR3 DNA reads as TGTGCCAGCAGTCGACACGACGTATATAGCAATCAGCCCCAGCATTTT.

CDR3 DNA: TGTGCCAGCAGCGACCCCAAATCTGAGCACGAGCAGTACTTC. Its protein is CASSDPKSEHEQYF. This sequence joins TRBV9 and TRBJ2-7, with D unresolved. V lost 3 bases and J 5 bases, leaving 15 bases between the germline ends. Germline V gives CDR1 SGDLS, CDR2 YYNGEE. CDR3 length equals 14 residues.

The chain joins TRBV4-2 to TRBJ1-1, with 9 nucleotides matching TRBD1. Germline assignment: CDR1 LGHNA and CDR2 YNFKEQ. The CDR3 length is 15 residues. With 5 bases clipped from V and 1 base from J, the junction kept 5 bases outside the gene matches. The CDR3 is CASSDRDRANTEAFF. The CDR3 region has the DNA TGTGCCAGCAGCGACCGGGACAGGGCGAACACTGAAGCTTTCTTT.

V is TRBV2 and J is TRBJ2-1; 7 nucleotides line up with TRBD1. V was clipped by 8 bases and J by 1 base; unmatched bases: 8. Germline V lookup: CDR1 SNHLY, CDR2 FYNNEI. CDR3 length: 15 amino acids. CDR3 amino acids: CASLRGRGSYNEQFF. CDR3 bases: TGTGCCAGCCTCCGTGGCAGGGGGTCCTACAATGAGCAGTTCTTC.

CDR3 sequence: CASSVTGHYNEQFF. The CDR3 nucleotides are TGTGCCAGCAGCGTAACGGGACACTACAATGAGCAGTTCTTC. V and J are TRBV9 and TRBJ2-1; tentative D call: TRBD1 (6 bases). This CDR3 is 14 amino acids long. The ends were cut back, 1 base at V and 3 bases at J, with 8 bases in the middle. In germline, CDR1 is SGDLS, CDR2 YYNGEE.

As concerns this clone: Other nucleotide sequences from this sample produce the same CDR3. The rearrangement links TRBV28 to TRBJ2-7; 10 bases line up with TRBD1. V trimming: 3 bases; J trimming: 3 bases; junction bases outside the gene matches: 5. Germline values: CDR1 MDHEN, CDR2 SYDVKM. There are 15 residues in the CDR3. CDR3 amino acids: CASSFPRDRGYEQYF. In DNA form, the CDR3 reads TGTGCCAGCAGTTTCCCTCGGGACAGGGGCTACGAGCAGTACTTC.

V is TRBV2 and J is TRBJ1-1; 8 nucleotides agree with TRBD1. The germline gives CDR1 SNHLY, CDR2 FYNNEI. V shed 3 bases and J 1 base; nucleotides not matched to a gene: 4. CDR3 length: 15 amino acids. CDR3 nucleotides: TGTGCCAGCAGTGATACAGGGGGAGGGAACACTGAAGCTTTCTTT. Its protein is CASSDTGGGNTEAFF.

V gene TRBV4-1 combines with J gene TRBJ2-5, with D hard to call. Germline lookup yields CDR1 MGHRA and CDR2 YSYEKL. Trimming cost V 2 bases and J 1 base, with 11 bases left between them. The CDR3 runs 15 residues. CDR3 residues: CASSQTLAVQETQYF. The DNA for the CDR3 is TGCGCCAGCAGCCAAACGCTGGCGGTCCAAGAGACCCAGTACTTC.

The J gene is TRBJ2-7, the V gene TRBV28; D is tentatively TRBD1 or TRBD2 (7 bases each). Germline assignment: CDR1 MDHEN and CDR2 SYDVKM. The CDR3 sequence is 14 residues long. The V and J ends lost 6 bases and 0 bases respectively, with 12 bases between them. The CDR3 region has the DNA TGTGCCAGCAGGGGGGGGGACAGCTCCTACGAGCAGTACTTC. The encoded protein is CASRGGDSSYEQYF.

On this clone itself: The same CDR3 arises from other DNA sequences in this sample as well. The chain employs TRBV28 and TRBJ2-2; D not resolved. Per germline, CDR1 MDHEN and CDR2 SYDVKM. V lost 5 bases, J lost 2 bases, and 3 bases lay in between. This CDR3 is 12 amino acids long. CDR3 in amino acids: CASSPNTGELFF. CDR3 coding DNA: TGTGCCAGCAGTCCCAACACCGGGGAGCTGTTTTTT.

In this sample, this clone turned up a few times. The chain's CDR3 is CASSDRTEAFF. DNA for the CDR3: TGTGCCAGCAGTGATCGCACTGAAGCTTTCTTT. J is TRBJ1-1 and V is TRBV25-1; D is uncertain. V was clipped by 3 bases and J by 4 bases, with 3 bases between them. CDR1 is MGHDK and CDR2 is SYGVNS in the germline V gene. The CDR3 spans 11 residues.

Only one count was recorded for this clone. This sample also contains other DNA sequences that code for the same CDR3. This chain links TRBV5-1 with TRBJ2-1, with 10 positions matching TRBD2. V lost 4 bases and J lost 3; bases outside the gene matches: 4. The CDR3 has 15 amino acids. From germline, CDR1 is SGHRS and CDR2 YFSETQ. CDR3 bases: TGCGCCAGCAGCCTAGGACTAGCGGTCTACAATGAGCAGTTCTTC. This encodes CASSLGLAVYNEQFF.

The rearrangement joins TRBV27 to TRBJ1-4; D is unresolved. This CDR3 is built from 14 residues. V gave up 3 bases and J gave up 6 bases, with 11 bases separating them. The germline gives CDR1 MNHEY, CDR2 SMNVEV (reference sequence). Here the CDR3 reads CASSFTGVYEKLFF. CDR3 bases: TGTGCCAGCAGTTTTACGGGAGTTTATGAAAAACTGTTTTTT.

The gene calls are TRBV4-1 and TRBJ1-5; D remains unclear. CDR3 length equals 14 residues. V gave up 4 bases and J gave up 5 bases, with 12 bases separating them. The germline V gene has CDR1 MGHRA and CDR2 YSYEKL. This chain's CDR3 is CASSLWGCYQPQHF. DNA for the CDR3: TGCGCCAGCAGCCTTTGGGGATGCTATCAGCCCCAGCATTTT.

This chain connects TRBV7-9 to TRBJ2-7; tentative D call: TRBD1 (5 bases). Germline values: CDR1 SEHNR, CDR2 FQNEAQ (reference sequence). The CDR3 totals 16 residues. The ends were cut back, 5 bases at V and 6 bases at J, with 23 bases in the middle. CDR3 residues: CASSPPEAKARGEQYF. As DNA, the CDR3 is TGTGCCAGCAGCCCCCCCGAGGCTAAGGCAAGGGGCGAGCAGTACTTC.

The V gene is TRBV2, the J gene TRBJ2-5; TRBD1 is a possible D gene (6 bases). The V gene lost 9 bases and the J gene lost 5 bases, with 16 bases spanning the gap. Germline loops: CDR1 SNHLY, CDR2 FYNNEI. CDR3 length: 13 residues. The DNA of the CDR3 is TGTGCCAGAACATCCCACAGGGAGGAGACCCAGTACTTC. This translates into CARTSHREETQYF.

The chain recombines TRBV29-1 with TRBJ1-3; D uncertain. CDR3 size: 11 residues. Deletions cut 5 bases from V and 4 bases from J, with 6 bases between. Germline V gene data show CDR1 as SQVTM and CDR2 as ANQGSEA. CDR3 sequence (DNA): TGCAGCGTTCGATTCGGAAACACCATATATTTT. Translation gives CSVRFGNTIYF.

The chain employs TRBV29-1 and TRBJ2-2; 9 nucleotides agree with TRBD1. Trimming removed 4 bases from V and 1 base from J; junction bases left unmatched: 7. CDR3 length: 16 residues. The V gene's germline CDR1 is SQVTM and CDR2 ANQGSEA. The CDR3 sequence is CSVADPGQGNTGELFF. DNA for the CDR3: TGCAGCGTTGCCGACCCGGGACAGGGGAACACCGGGGAGCTGTTTTTT.

The chain carries TRBV7-8 and TRBJ2-7, with D possibly matching TRBD1 (6 bases). The CDR3 is made up of 12 amino acids. Germline CDR1 reads SGHVS; CDR2 reads FQNEAQ. Trimming took off 1 base at V and 7 bases at J, with 8 bases between the two ends. CDR3 residues: CASSLVGTEQYF. In DNA, the CDR3 is TGTGCCAGCAGCTTAGTGGGGACAGAGCAGTACTTC.

To note about this clone: Other DNA sequences within the sample encode an identical CDR3. This chain links TRBV28 with TRBJ2-3; D could derive from TRBD1 or TRBD2 (5 bases each). The CDR3 length is 11 residues. From germline, CDR1 is MDHEN and CDR2 SYDVKM. The V and J ends lost 5 bases and 9 bases respectively, with 9 bases between them. For the CDR3, the DNA is TGTGCCAGCAGTCCCCGGGACACGCAGTATTTT. It yields the protein CASSPRDTQYF.

The chain combines TRBV7-3 with TRBJ2-1; 11 positions agree with TRBD2. The CDR3 totals 14 residues. Per the germline V gene, CDR1 is SGHTA and CDR2 is FQGTGA. The V segment lost 3 bases and the J segment 6 bases; nucleotides outside the gene matches: 1. Here the CDR3 reads CASSFGTSGNEQFF. The CDR3 coding sequence is TGTGCCAGCAGCTTCGGGACTAGCGGCAATGAGCAGTTCTTC.

The chain combines TRBV11-2 with TRBJ2-7; 8 nucleotides match TRBD2. CDR1 is SGHAT and CDR2 is FQNNGV in the germline V gene. This CDR3 spans 16 amino acids. V trimming: 4 bases; J trimming: 3 bases; junction bases outside the gene matches: 11. CDR3 residues: CASSSPRVAGYYEQYF. Written as DNA, the CDR3 is TGTGCCAGCAGCTCCCCTAGGGTAGCGGGATACTACGAGCAGTACTTC.

The chain carries TRBV28 and TRBJ2-5; TRBD2 agrees at 9 bases. The V and J ends lost 2 bases and 4 bases, in that order; junction bases with no gene match: 8. The CDR3 has 16 amino acids. CDR1 MDHEN and CDR2 SYDVKM come from the germline V gene. The CDR3 spells CASSLRVAGVVETQYF. The CDR3 DNA sequence: TGTGCCAGCAGTTTACGGGTAGCGGGAGTGGTAGAGACCCAGTACTTC.

V usage is TRBV5-6 and J usage is TRBJ2-1; 7 nucleotides agree with TRBD2. The CDR3 spans 15 residues. Germline V gives CDR1 SGHDT, CDR2 YYEEEE. The trim removed 0 bases at V and 7 bases at J, leaving 7 bases unmatched. CDR3 region: CASSLGAGVFNEQFF. In DNA form, the CDR3 reads TGTGCCAGCAGCTTGGGGGCGGGAGTGTTTAATGAGCAGTTCTTC.

This clone was seen just once. The rearrangement uses TRBV5-1 and TRBJ2-3, with D unclear. This CDR3 is built from 15 residues. V lost 4 bases to trimming and J lost 6 bases, with 18 bases between them. In germline, CDR1 is SGHRS, CDR2 YFSETQ. The CDR3 bases are TGCGCCAGCAGCCCCAGTGTCTCGATAGCCGATACGCAGTATTTT. This encodes CASSPSVSIADTQYF.